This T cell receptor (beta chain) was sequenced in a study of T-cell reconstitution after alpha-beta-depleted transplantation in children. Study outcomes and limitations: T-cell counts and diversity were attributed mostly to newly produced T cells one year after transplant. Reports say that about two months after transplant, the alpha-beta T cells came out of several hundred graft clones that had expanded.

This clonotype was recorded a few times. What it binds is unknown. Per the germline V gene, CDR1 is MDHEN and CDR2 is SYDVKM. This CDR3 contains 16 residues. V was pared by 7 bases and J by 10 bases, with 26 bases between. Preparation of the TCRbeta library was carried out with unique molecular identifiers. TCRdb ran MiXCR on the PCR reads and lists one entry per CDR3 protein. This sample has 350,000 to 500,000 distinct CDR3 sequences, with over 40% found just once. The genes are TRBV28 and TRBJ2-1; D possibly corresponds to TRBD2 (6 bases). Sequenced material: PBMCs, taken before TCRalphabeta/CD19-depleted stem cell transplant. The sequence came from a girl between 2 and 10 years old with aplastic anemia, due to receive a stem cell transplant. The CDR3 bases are TGTGCCAGCACCCGCGGGACTCTGCCCCCTCGGGAAGAGCAGTTCTTC. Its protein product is CASTRGTLPPREEQFF.